The 29 T cell receptor beta chains given below trace back to one sample, sequenced in a study of blood T cell repertoires in COVID-19. The method was immunoSEQ multiplex PCR; TCRdb's version includes in-frame clones alone and lacks a portion of them. The sample has roughly 100,000 clones; 80% to 90% are singletons. The sequencing sample was made of peripheral blood. These receptors all come from an elderly woman with acute or convalescent COVID-19.

The genes are TRBV5-1 and TRBJ2-2, with D unclear. The CDR3 totals 14 residues. V was cut by 5 bases and J by 2 bases, with 10 bases left in between. Germline CDR1 SGHRS, CDR2 YFSETQ. In DNA form, the CDR3 reads TGCGCCAGCAGGTCGAGCCAAAACACCGGGGAGCTGTTTTTT. Translated, it gives CASRSSQNTGELFF.

V gene TRBV14 combines with J gene TRBJ2-2; maybe TRBD1 (8 bases). The CDR3 sequence is 20 residues long. The germline V and J ends were trimmed by 5 bases and 0 bases, with 25 bases remaining between them. Germline loops: CDR1 SGHDN, CDR2 FVKESK. The CDR3: CASSFRTGRVIGTNTGELFF. DNA for the CDR3: TGTGCCAGCAGCTTCCGGACAGGGAGGGTAATTGGGACGAACACCGGGGAGCTGTTTTTT. The variable domain in full, completed from reference TRBV14 and TRBJ2-2, reads EAGVTQFPSHSVIEKGQTVTLRCDPISGHDNLYWYRRVMGKEIKFLLHFVKESKQDESGMPNNRFLAERTGGTYSTLKVQPAELEDSGVYFCASSFRTGRVIGTNTGELFFGEGSRLTVL.

This chain links TRBV10-3 with TRBJ2-1; D unresolved. This CDR3 is built from 13 residues. The V gene lost 8 bases and the J gene lost 6 bases, with 14 bases spanning the gap. Germline assignment: CDR1 ENHRY and CDR2 SYGVKD. CDR3 loop: CAIPAKSGNEQFF. The CDR3 DNA reads as TGTGCCATCCCGGCCAAATCGGGCAATGAGCAGTTCTTC.

The gene calls are TRBV28 and TRBJ1-2; D gene uncertain. The CDR3 runs 14 residues. Trimming pared 2 bases from V and 2 bases from J, leaving 9 bases between. Germline-derived CDR1 and CDR2 are MDHEN and SYDVKM. The DNA for the CDR3 is TGTGCCAGCAGTTTAGGTTTTAGCAACTATGGCTACACCTTC. It encodes CASSLGFSNYGYTF.

The rearrangement uses TRBV2 and TRBJ2-7; D uncertain. The germline CDR1 and CDR2 sequences are SNHLY and FYNNEI. Trimming took 1 base from V and 7 from J, leaving 8 bases between them. CDR3 length: 12 amino acids. CDR3 bases: TGTGCCAGCAGTGAAGTGGGCTGGGAGCAGTACTTC. It specifies CASSEVGWEQYF.

This chain links TRBV18 with TRBJ1-4, with 10 bases fitting TRBD1. CDR3 length equals 15 residues. Germline-derived CDR1 and CDR2 are KGHSH and LQKENI. V gave up 6 bases and J gave up 7 bases; unmatched junction bases: 8. The CDR3 spells CASSPQGQGPEKLFF. The CDR3 DNA sequence: TGTGCCAGCTCGCCCCAGGGACAGGGGCCTGAAAAACTGTTTTTT.

The chain is built from TRBV12-5 and TRBJ2-7; 11 nucleotides match TRBD1. The trim removed 0 bases at V and 3 bases at J, leaving 1 base unmatched. The CDR3 extends over 15 amino acids. Germline V gene sequence: CDR1 LGHNT, CDR2 FRNRAP. In DNA, the CDR3 is TGTGCTAGTGGTTTGGTAGGGACAGGGGGCTACGAGCAGTACTTC. Its translation is CASGLVGTGGYEQYF.

This chain uses TRBV5-1 with TRBJ2-1; 10 bases are shared with TRBD1. This CDR3 is 15 amino acids long. The germline V gene encodes CDR1 SGHRS and CDR2 YFSETQ. Trimming at V came to 5 bases and at J to 5 bases, leaving 7 bases not matched to a gene. CDR3: CASSRAGTGDNEQFF. The CDR3 DNA reads as TGCGCCAGCAGTCGAGCCGGGACAGGGGACAATGAGCAGTTCTTC.

This CDR3 is CASSLSSGTFYEQYF. CDR3 sequence (DNA): TGTGCCAGCAGCCTTAGTAGCGGGACCTTCTACGAGCAGTACTTC. V is TRBV3-1 (or the pseudogene TRBV3-2) and J is TRBJ2-7; 8 bases fit TRBD2. From germline, CDR1 is LGHDT and CDR2 YNNKEL (reference sequence). J lost 3 bases, V lost 4 bases, and 8 bases had no gene match. The CDR3 loop spans 15 amino acids.

This clone was detected only a few times. J is TRBJ2-1 and V is TRBV7-9; possibly TRBD2 for D (5 bases). Between the trimmed V and J ends, which lost 5 bases and 12 bases, there was a span of 17 bases. The CDR3 is 13 residues long. The germline V gene has CDR1 SEHNR and CDR2 FQNEAQ (reference sequence). CDR3 protein: CASSRDSRAGQFF. CDR3 bases: TGTGCCAGCAGCCGGGATTCGAGGGCCGGGCAGTTCTTC.

The rearrangement joins TRBV10-3 to TRBJ1-1; D perhaps matches TRBD1 (6 bases). V lost 2 bases to trimming and J lost 1 base, with 17 bases between them. The CDR3 sequence is 17 residues long. Germline-derived CDR1 and CDR2 are ENHRY and SYGVKD. CDR3 nucleotides: TGTGCCATCAGTGAGAACTTCCAGGGGAGTGGGAACACTGAAGCTTTCTTT. Residues: CAISENFQGSGNTEAFF.

The V gene is TRBV4-1, the J gene TRBJ2-6; D gene uncertain. CDR1 MGHRA and CDR2 YSYEKL come from the germline V gene. V lost 2 bases and J 1 base, leaving 12 bases between the germline ends. The CDR3 contains 17 residues. The CDR3 reads CASSQPYRLSGANVLTF. CDR3 in DNA: TGCGCCAGCAGCCAACCATATCGGTTATCTGGGGCCAACGTCCTGACTTTC.

In this sample, this clone turned up a few times. The chain carries TRBV5-4 and TRBJ2-3; D is perhaps TRBD2 (6 bases). Trimming cost V 0 bases and J 1 base, with 6 bases left between them. The CDR3 loop spans 14 amino acids. Germline CDR1 and CDR2: SGHNT and YYREEE (reference sequence). The CDR3 DNA reads TGTGCCAGCAGCTTGGCGGGGGGCACAGATACGCAGTATTTT. It yields the protein CASSLAGGTDTQYF.

The CDR3 coding sequence is TGTGCCAGCGAGGGTAGCGGGGGGGATTCCTACGAGCAGTACTTC. Its protein product is CASEGSGGDSYEQYF. The chain combines TRBV13 with TRBJ2-7; 11 bases are a match to TRBD2. The CDR3 extends over 15 amino acids. The V and J ends lost 8 bases and 1 base, in that order; junction bases with no gene match: 7. Germline V gene lookup returns CDR1 PRHDT and CDR2 FYEKMQ (reference sequence).

CDR3 region: CASSYPRSLSQPQHF. The CDR3 nucleotides are TGTGCCAGCAGTTACCCCCGATCGCTTAGTCAGCCCCAGCATTTT. The chain carries TRBV28 and TRBJ1-5; D is unresolved. Trimming stripped 4 bases from V and 6 bases from J, with 16 bases between. Germline values: CDR1 MDHEN, CDR2 SYDVKM. CDR3 length equals 15 residues.

This clone came up once. The chain carries TRBV7-9 and TRBJ2-7; 10 bases agree with TRBD2. Germline CDR1 SEHNR, CDR2 FQNEAQ (reference sequence). V was pared by 1 base and J by 0 bases, with 3 bases of the junction left unmatched. The CDR3 has 16 amino acids. The CDR3 here is CASSLGTSGISYEQYF. The DNA for the CDR3 is TGTGCCAGCAGCTTAGGGACTAGCGGAATCTCCTACGAGCAGTACTTC.

On this clone itself: The same CDR3 is also encoded by other DNA sequences in this sample. The rearrangement joins TRBV19 to TRBJ2-2; possibly TRBD1 for D (6 bases). This CDR3 region has 15 residues. V was trimmed by 4 bases and J by 0 bases, leaving 9 bases between them. Germline V lookup: CDR1 LNHDA, CDR2 SQIVND (reference sequence). The CDR3 DNA reads TGTGCCAGTAGTAACGGACAGTCGAACACCGGGGAGCTGTTTTTT. Its protein product is CASSNGQSNTGELFF.

CDR3 region: CASSVEAGGYGYTF. CDR3 nucleotides: TGTGCCAGCAGCGTAGAGGCAGGGGGGTATGGCTACACCTTC. This chain joins TRBV9 and TRBJ1-2; 7 nucleotides line up with TRBD1. Germline CDR1 SGDLS, CDR2 YYNGEE. V lost 0 bases and J lost 5; bases outside the gene matches: 4. There are 14 residues in the CDR3.

V gene TRBV28 combines with J gene TRBJ1-2; 7 bases align to TRBD1. The germline V gene encodes CDR1 MDHEN and CDR2 SYDVKM. The CDR3 length is 14 residues. J lost 2 bases, V lost 5 bases, and 5 bases had no gene match. CDR3 nucleotides: TGTGCCAGCAGTCGCCTACAGGGGAACTATGGCTACACCTTC. Its translation: CASSRLQGNYGYTF.

This clone has just one count. The rearrangement joins TRBV2 to TRBJ2-7; 7 nucleotides line up with TRBD2. V lost 4 bases, J lost 2 bases, and 14 bases stayed unmatched. There are 17 residues in the CDR3. CDR1 is SNHLY, CDR2 FYNNEI, per germline. The CDR3 sequence: CASSGGGERGLPYEQYF. In DNA form, the CDR3 reads TGTGCCAGCAGTGGGGGCGGAGAGCGGGGCCTCCCCTACGAGCAGTACTTC.

This clone was recorded a few times. The chain is built from TRBV4-1 and TRBJ1-1; tentatively, D is TRBD1 (5 bases). Per the germline V gene, CDR1 is MGHRA and CDR2 is YSYEKL. Trimming took off 0 bases at V and 1 base at J, with 6 bases between the two ends. CDR3 size: 14 residues. The CDR3 is CASSQEGQNTEAFF. In DNA, the CDR3 is TGCGCCAGCAGCCAAGAAGGACAGAACACTGAAGCTTTCTTT.

The V call is TRBV7-9, the J call TRBJ1-6, with D tentatively TRBD1 (5 bases). The CDR3 runs 14 residues. Trimming removed 2 bases from V and 7 bases from J, with 9 bases in between. In germline, CDR1 is SEHNR, CDR2 FQNEAQ (reference sequence). CDR3 region: CASSLTAGNSPLHF. The DNA for the CDR3 is TGTGCCAGCAGCTTAACGGCAGGGAATTCACCCCTCCACTTT.

The genes are TRBV5-1 and TRBJ2-7, with D maybe TRBD1 (6 bases). V lost 4 bases, J lost 2 bases, and 13 bases lay in between. There are 14 residues in the CDR3. In germline, CDR1 is SGHRS, CDR2 YFSETQ. The CDR3 DNA reads as TGCGCCAGCAGCAACCAGGGGAGTACCTACGAGCAGTACTTC. It yields the protein CASSNQGSTYEQYF.

This clone was recorded only once. V usage is TRBV29-1 and J usage is TRBJ2-2; a possible D gene is TRBD1 (6 bases). V was pared by 5 bases and J by 3 bases, with 13 bases between. The germline gives CDR1 SQVTM, CDR2 ANQGSEA. The CDR3 contains 14 residues. As DNA, the CDR3 is TGCAGCGTTTCGGGACACCTATACACCGGGGAGCTGTTTTTT. Translation: CSVSGHLYTGELFF.

The chain recombines TRBV5-1 with TRBJ1-6; 8 bases map to TRBD1. V gave up 4 bases and J gave up 1 base; unmatched junction bases: 4. CDR3 size: 16 residues. The V gene's germline CDR1 is SGHRS and CDR2 YFSETQ. CDR3 region: CASSTTGDSYNSPLHF. DNA of the CDR3: TGCGCCAGCAGCACGACAGGGGATTCCTATAATTCACCCCTCCACTTT.

The chain has TRBV7-2 and TRBJ2-2, with D possibly being TRBD2 (7 bases). The V end lost 0 bases, the J end lost 5 bases, and 10 bases lay between the germline ends. The germline gives CDR1 SGHTA, CDR2 FQGNSA. This CDR3 spans 15 amino acids. The CDR3 region is CASSLAGGRTGELFF. CDR3 nucleotides: TGTGCCAGCAGCTTAGCGGGGGGGCGGACCGGGGAGCTGTTTTTT.

This rearrangement joins TRBV7-2 to TRBJ1-3; D gene unclear. Between the trimmed V and J ends, which lost 0 bases and 0 bases, there was a span of 9 bases. The CDR3 is 16 residues long. Germline values: CDR1 SGHTA, CDR2 FQGNSA. The CDR3 protein is CASSLAAGISGNTIYF. CDR3 DNA: TGTGCCAGCAGCTTAGCGGCGGGGATCTCTGGAAACACCATATATTTT.

This chain uses TRBV28 with TRBJ1-1, with D perhaps matching TRBD1 (5 bases). The germline gives CDR1 MDHEN, CDR2 SYDVKM. Trimming removed 3 bases at V and 4 bases at J, with 12 bases between. This CDR3 is 14 amino acids long. The CDR3 DNA is TGTGCCAGCAGTTTTTTGGGGCGACGCACTGAAGCTTTCTTT. As protein: CASSFLGRRTEAFF.

V and J are TRBV7-2 and TRBJ1-4; 7 bases align to TRBD1. The CDR3 is 13 residues long. Unmatched junction bases numbered 3, after V lost 3 bases and J lost 8 bases. CDR1 and CDR2 (germline): SGHTA, FQGNSA. The DNA for the CDR3 is TGTGCCAGCAGCTTGTTCAGGGGGGAAAAACTGTTTTTT. This translates into CASSLFRGEKLFF.